The T cell receptor (beta chain) under discussion was sequenced for a study of T-cell reconstitution after alpha-beta-depleted transplantation in children. Study-wide results and limits: Surviving recipient T cells and intrathymic progenitors accounted for some patients' high TCRbeta diversity at day 60.

During its preparation, the TCRbeta library received unique molecular identifiers. One entry per CDR3 protein, called by TCRdb with MiXCR from the PCR reads. The data hold around 800,000 distinct CDR3 sequences, with roughly 15% observed a single time. Trimming removed 7 bases at V and 4 bases at J, with 9 bases between. Germline CDR1 is ENHRY and CDR2 is SYGVKD. The CDR3 is 12 amino acids. Comments on this clonotype: Its antigen is unknown.

This specimen consisted of PBMCs, mostly from graft donor cells, obtained 360 days after TCRalphabeta/CD19-depleted stem cell transplant. The TCR comes from a male patient younger than 18 who had a stem cell transplant for acute lymphoblastic leukemia, so the T cells may come from the graft donor. The V call is TRBV10-3, the J call TRBJ2-3; D gene unclear. The CDR3 sequence is CAIKGSSDTQYF. CDR3 bases: TGTGCCATCAAGGGTAGCTCAGATACGCAGTATTTT.